This T cell receptor beta chain was identified in a study of blood T cell repertoires in COVID-19. Study-level information: Whether acute or convalescent, the COVID-19 samples came from the United States, Italy and Spain. From T cells, B-cell-depleted T cells, or PBMCs came the material, which was cDNA or gDNA.

Germline V gene data show CDR1 as LNHDA and CDR2 as SQIVND (reference sequence). The V and J ends lost 3 bases and 6 bases, in that order; junction bases with no gene match: 6. There are 15 residues in the CDR3. In the original workflow: The authors estimated nucleated cell counts from reference gene primer amplification. Assay: immunoSEQ multiplex PCR; the TCRdb copy retains only in-frame clones and omits some. V, J and clone size are taken as reported in that table, and D and trimming were inferred from the DNA itself. The sample gives approximately 210,000 clones, roughly 90% of which show up once; around 5.9% is in the top ten.

The TCR sequence derives from a woman aged 40 to 50 who had recovered from COVID-19. This chain connects TRBV19 to TRBJ1-5; 9 bases map to TRBD1. Specimen: peripheral blood. The CDR3: CASSIRTGAGQPQHF. CDR3 nucleotides: TGTGCCAGTAGTATTAGGACAGGGGCCGGTCAGCCCCAGCATTTT.